Listed below are T cell receptor beta chains from one sample, sequenced in a study of blood T cell repertoires in COVID-19. Repertoires were generated with immunoSEQ multiplex PCR, while TCRdb's copy carries only in-frame clones and drops some. The sample has about 120,000 clones, about nine tenths seen once. Sequencing was carried out using peripheral blood. These receptors were taken from a human donor with active COVID-19. The donor label of this sample is uncertain. CDR3s include the opening cysteine and the closing phenylalanine or tryptophan. Each record gives: clone size, D gene, J gene, V gene, CDR3 DNA, CDR3 protein. The D gene is left open where the match is weak. Size is stated for part of the rows, as once, few or many counts, or as a class when the clone is expanded.

NA NA TRBJ2-7 TRBV4-1 TGCGCCAGCAGCCAGATACAAGGCGGCTCCTACGAGCAGTACTTC CASSQIQGGSYEQYF
NA NA TRBJ1-1 TRBV21-1 TGTGCCAGCAGCAAACCCAAGGCCTGGGGGCTGAACACTGAAGCTTTCTTT CASSKPKAWGLNTEAFF
NA NA TRBJ1-1 TRBV10-3 TGTGCCATCGGTGACTCCCCTCAAGCTTTCTTT CAIGDSPQAFF
NA TRBD2 TRBJ2-1 TRBV3-1/TRBV3-2 TGTGCCAGCAGCCAAGATCGAACTAGCGGGGATAGCTACAATGAGCAGTTCTTC CASSQDRTSGDSYNEQFF
NA NA TRBJ2-3 TRBV5-8 TGTGCCAGCGGGGAATACCGACAGCTAAGCACAGATACGCAGTATTTT CASGEYRQLSTDTQYF
few NA TRBJ2-2 TRBV12-5 TGTGCTAGTGGTTTGGGATTAGGGAGGAGTGGCGCTAACACCGGGGAGCTGTTTTTT CASGLGLGRSGANTGELFF
NA TRBD1 TRBJ2-7 TRBV25-1 TGTGCCAGCAGTGCTGGGAGAGGGACAGCCTCCTACGAGCAGTACTTC CASSAGRGTASYEQYF
NA NA TRBJ2-1 TRBV20-1 TGCAGTGCTAGTCGCGCAGGGCCTACCTACAATGAGCAGTTCTTC CSASRAGPTYNEQFF
NA TRBD1 TRBJ2-3 TRBV6-5 TGTGCCAGCAGCGCGGACAGGGGAACAGATACGCAGTATTTT CASSADRGTDTQYF
NA TRBD1 TRBJ2-7 TRBV4-2 TGTGCCAGCGACCCGAGTGACAGGGGGCCCTACGAGCAGTACTTC CASDPSDRGPYEQYF
NA TRBD1 TRBJ1-1 TRBV6-2/TRBV6-3 TGTGCCAGCAGTTACTTTGGACAGGGCGAAGCTTTCTTT CASSYFGQGEAFF